This T cell receptor beta chain is drawn from a study of control samples from healthy donors and cancer patients. Using immunoSEQ multiplex PCR, the repertoire was profiled, and TCRdb retains in-frame clones only, with some absent. The table has roughly 76,000 clones, around 94% seen once. The CDR3 runs to 15 residues. V was trimmed by 7 bases and J by 4 bases, leaving 20 bases between them. Germline CDR1 is MGHDK and CDR2 is SYGVNS. Sequencing was performed on blood. This chain uses TRBV25-1 with TRBJ2-7; possible D gene TRBD2, 6 bases. The sequence came from a woman between 18 and 29 years old in good health. In nucleotides, the CDR3 is TGTGCCAGCATCGCCCCCTTGGGAGGCGGGTACGAGCAGTACTTC. It translates to CASIAPLGGGYEQYF.